A single TCR beta chain is shown here with its context. Libraries were prepared by immunoSEQ multiplex PCR; TCRdb keeps only in-frame clonotypes and omits some of them. The table lists 150,000 to 200,000 clones, about 80% of them singletons. The sample comes from a study of cytotoxic CD8 clonotypes in ibrutinib-treated CLL. Study as a whole: Partial responses totalled approximately 24 and complete responses 2; after median approximately 62 months, about 14 remained remitted and roughly twelve progressed.

This specimen was PBMCs, taken after 12 months of ibrutinib treatment. The sequence was obtained from a human donor with chronic lymphocytic leukemia.

The CDR3 nucleotides are TGTGCCAGTAGTATCAGGGGCCCCTATGGCTACACCTTC. Protein sequence: CASSIRGPYGYTF. The rearrangement links TRBV19 to TRBJ1-2, with a tentative D call TRBD1 (6 bases). This CDR3 has 13 amino acids. Germline CDR1 is LNHDA and CDR2 is SQIVND (reference sequence). V lost 3 bases to trimming and J lost 4 bases, with 9 bases between them.